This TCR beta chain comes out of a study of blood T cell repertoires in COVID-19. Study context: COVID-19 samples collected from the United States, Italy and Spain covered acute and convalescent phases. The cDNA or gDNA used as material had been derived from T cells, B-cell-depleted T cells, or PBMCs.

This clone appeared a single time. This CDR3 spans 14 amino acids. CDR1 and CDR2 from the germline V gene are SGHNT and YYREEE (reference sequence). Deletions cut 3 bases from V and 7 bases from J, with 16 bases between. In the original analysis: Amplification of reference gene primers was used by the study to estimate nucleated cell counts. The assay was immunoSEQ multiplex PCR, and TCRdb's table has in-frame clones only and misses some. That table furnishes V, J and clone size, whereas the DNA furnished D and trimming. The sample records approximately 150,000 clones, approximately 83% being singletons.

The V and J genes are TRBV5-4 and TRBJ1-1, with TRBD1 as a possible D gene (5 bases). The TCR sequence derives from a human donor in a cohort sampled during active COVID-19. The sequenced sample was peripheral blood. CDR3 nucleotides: TGTGCCAGCAGCTGGCGGCCCGACAGACTTGAAGCTTTCTTT. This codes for CASSWRPDRLEAFF.